The rows below give T cell receptor beta chains drawn from one sample of a study of T cells in Graves' hyperthyroidism and ophthalmopathy. TCRdb redid the calling of the multiplex PCR reads with MiXCR, one entry per CDR3 protein. In the table there are roughly 570,000 distinct CDR3 sequences, around 16% of which are singletons. The sequenced sample was blood. The receptors stem from a woman in her 30s with Graves' hyperthyroidism. The CDR3 runs from the conserved cysteine through the conserved F or W. The D gene is left open where the match is weak. Clone size, where shown, is once, few, many, or a class for clones that have expanded.

V gene	clone size	D gene	J gene	CDR3 DNA	CDR3 protein
TRBV20-1	NA	NA	TRBJ1-5	TGCAGTGCTAGAGATAGGCAGCCCCAGCATTTT	CSARDRQPQHF
TRBV5-1	NA	TRBD2	TRBJ2-3	TGCGCCAGCCTGGATACTAGCGGGAGGGATACGCAGTATTTT	CASLDTSGRDTQYF
TRBV3-1	many	NA	TRBJ2-3	TGTGCCAGCAGCTCTGCGACTAGCACAGATACGCAGTATTTT	CASSSATSTDTQYF
TRBV19	NA	NA	TRBJ1-1	TGTGCCAGTAGTATAAATCGCAGGAACACTGAAGCTTTCTTT	CASSINRRNTEAFF
TRBV12-3/TRBV12-4	NA	TRBD1	TRBJ1-5	TGTGCCAGCAGGGCCGGGACAGGGGGGTATCAGCCCCAGCATTTT	CASRAGTGGYQPQHF
TRBV9	NA	TRBD2	TRBJ2-3	TGTGCCAGCAGCGAACTTAGCGGGAGAATAGATACGCAGTATTTT	CASSELSGRIDTQYF
TRBV11-2	many	NA	TRBJ2-3	TGTGCCAGCAGCGTCCCAGGGTCAGATACGCAGTATTTT	CASSVPGSDTQYF
TRBV7-9	few	NA	TRBJ1-1	TGTGCCAGCAGCTTAGTGTTTGGGGTGATGAACACTGAAGCTTTCTTT	CASSLVFGVMNTEAFF
TRBV6-1	many	NA	TRBJ1-2	TGTGCCAGCAAAAGGACAGATTATGGCTACACCTTC	CASKRTDYGYTF
TRBV28	many	TRBD1	TRBJ1-5	TGTGCCAGCAGTTTATGGGGGACAGTCGGCAATCAGCCCCAGCATTTT	CASSLWGTVGNQPQHF
TRBV6-1	NA	TRBD1	TRBJ2-1	TGTGCCAGCCTCCGGACAGGGAATGGCGATGAGCAGTTCTTC	CASLRTGNGDEQFF
TRBV7-2	many	TRBD2	TRBJ2-3	TGTGCCAGCAGCTTAGGCCTAGCGGGGAACACAGATACGCAGTATTTT	CASSLGLAGNTDTQYF
TRBV7-2	many	TRBD2	TRBJ2-2	TGTGCCAGCAGCGCTAGCGGAACCGGGGAGCTGTTTTTT	CASSASGTGELFF
TRBV20-1	many	NA	TRBJ1-2	TGCAGTGCCCTAGCCGGACACGGAGATTATGGCTACACCTTC	CSALAGHGDYGYTF
TRBV20-1	NA	TRBD2	TRBJ2-1	TGCAGTGCTAGAGATGGGGAAGTAACTAGCGGTAGCTCCTACAATGAGCAGTTCTTC	CSARDGEVTSGSSYNEQFF
TRBV30	many	NA	TRBJ2-1	TGTGCCTGGGGGTGGGAGCCGTCCTACAATGAGCAGTTCTTC	CAWGWEPSYNEQFF
TRBV5-1	many	TRBD1	TRBJ2-7	TGCGCCAGCAGCATCCGAGCGGGACAGGGCGGCTACGAGCAGTACTTC	CASSIRAGQGGYEQYF
TRBV6-5	many	TRBD1	TRBJ1-6	TGTGCCAGCAGTTACTACGTAGACGGGACAGAGGACTCCTATAATTCACCCCTCCACTTT	CASSYYVDGTEDSYNSPLHF
TRBV20-1	many	NA	TRBJ2-7	TGCAGTGCTAGAGATCTACAGGCGGGCAGTCCCTACGAGCAGTACTTC	CSARDLQAGSPYEQYF
TRBV10-2	many	NA	TRBJ2-7	TGCGCCAGCAGTGCGGGGGGCTTGGGGGAGCAGTACTTC	CASSAGGLGEQYF